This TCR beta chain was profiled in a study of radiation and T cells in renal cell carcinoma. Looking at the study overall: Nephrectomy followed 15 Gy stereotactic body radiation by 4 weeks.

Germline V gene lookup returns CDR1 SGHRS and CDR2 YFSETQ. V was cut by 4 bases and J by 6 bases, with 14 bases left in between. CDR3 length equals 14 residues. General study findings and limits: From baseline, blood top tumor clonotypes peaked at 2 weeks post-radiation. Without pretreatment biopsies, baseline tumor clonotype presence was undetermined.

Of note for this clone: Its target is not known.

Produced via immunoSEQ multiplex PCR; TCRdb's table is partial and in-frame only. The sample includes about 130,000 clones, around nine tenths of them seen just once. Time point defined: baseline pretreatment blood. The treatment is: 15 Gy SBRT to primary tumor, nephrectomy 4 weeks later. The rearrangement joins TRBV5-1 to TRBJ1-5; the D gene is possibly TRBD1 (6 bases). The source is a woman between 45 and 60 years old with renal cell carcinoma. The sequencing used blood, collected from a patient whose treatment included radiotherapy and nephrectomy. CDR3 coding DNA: TGCGCCAGCAGCCCTAGGGGGGGGTTTCAGCCCCAGCATTTT. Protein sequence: CASSPRGGFQPQHF.